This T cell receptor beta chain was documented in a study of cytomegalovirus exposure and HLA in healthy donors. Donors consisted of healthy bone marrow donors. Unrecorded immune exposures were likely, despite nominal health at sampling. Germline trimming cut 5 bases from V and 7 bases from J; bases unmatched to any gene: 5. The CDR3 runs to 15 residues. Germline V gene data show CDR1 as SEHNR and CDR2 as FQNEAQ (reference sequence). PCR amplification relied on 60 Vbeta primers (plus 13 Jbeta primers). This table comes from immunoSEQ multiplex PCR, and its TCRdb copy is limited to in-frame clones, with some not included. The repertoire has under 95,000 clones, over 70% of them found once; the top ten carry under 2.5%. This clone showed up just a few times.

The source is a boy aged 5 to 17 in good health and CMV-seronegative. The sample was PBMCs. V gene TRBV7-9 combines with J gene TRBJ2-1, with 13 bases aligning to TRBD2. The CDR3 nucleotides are TGTGCCAGCAGCAGGACTAGCGGGGGAATTAATGAGCAGTTCTTC. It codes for CASSRTSGGINEQFF. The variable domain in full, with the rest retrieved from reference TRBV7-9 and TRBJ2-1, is DTGVSQNPRHKITKRGQNVTFRCDPISEHNRLYWYRQTLGQGPEFLTYFQNEAQLEKSRLLSDRFSAERPKGSFSTLEIQRTEQGDSAMYLCASSRTSGGINEQFFGPGTRLTVL.